This T cell receptor (beta chain) was recovered during a study of blood T cells in healthy people across ages. PCR was performed a second time for roughly 7 to 11 cycles using a sample-barcoded 5' primer and a J-beta primer mix. TCRdb ran MiXCR on the 5' RACE reads and lists one entry per CDR3 protein. The sample contains 1 million or so distinct CDR3 sequences, 40% to 45% of which appear only once. This clonotype was seen a handful of times. Sequencing was done on a sample of blood. The receptor's source is an older woman in good health.

The CDR3 here is CASSLALADEQFF. Written as DNA, the CDR3 is TGTGCCAGCAGCTTAGCCCTAGCAGATGAGCAGTTCTTC. The V gene is TRBV7-9, the J gene TRBJ2-1, with D possibly TRBD2 on 5 matching bases. Germline V gives CDR1 SEHNR, CDR2 FQNEAQ (reference sequence). The CDR3 is 13 residues long. The V gene lost 0 bases and the J gene lost 8 bases, with 8 bases spanning the gap.